This T cell receptor (beta chain) was recovered during a study of T cell responses to AZD1222 COVID-19 vaccine. Trimming removed 2 bases from V and 5 bases from J, with 14 bases in between. Germline V gives CDR1 MDHEN, CDR2 SYDVKM. The CDR3 loop spans 15 amino acids. Data came from immunoSEQ multiplex PCR; TCRdb stores just in-frame clones and leaves some out. The data contain roughly 260,000 clones, approximately 95% of them singletons. The V call is TRBV28, the J call TRBJ2-3; perhaps TRBD1 as D (6 bases). The receptor comes from an adult in good health. The sample here was peripheral blood, taken on day 0 of AZD1222 vaccination. The CDR3 sequence: CASSLGLAGVDTQYF. DNA for the CDR3: TGTGCCAGCAGTTTAGGGCTAGCAGGGGTAGATACGCAGTATTTT.